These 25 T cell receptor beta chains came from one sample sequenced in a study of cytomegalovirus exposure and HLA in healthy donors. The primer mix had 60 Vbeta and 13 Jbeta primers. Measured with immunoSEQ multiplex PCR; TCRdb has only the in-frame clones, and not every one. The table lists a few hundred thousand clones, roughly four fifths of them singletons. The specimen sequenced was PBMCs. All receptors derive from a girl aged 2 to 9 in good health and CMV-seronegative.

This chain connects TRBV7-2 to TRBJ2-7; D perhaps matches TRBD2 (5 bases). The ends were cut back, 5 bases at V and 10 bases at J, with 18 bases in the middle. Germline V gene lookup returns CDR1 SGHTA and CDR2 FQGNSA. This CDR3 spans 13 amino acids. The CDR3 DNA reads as TGTGCCAGCAGCCCAGCGGTAGGGTCCGACCAGTACTTC. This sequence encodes CASSPAVGSDQYF.

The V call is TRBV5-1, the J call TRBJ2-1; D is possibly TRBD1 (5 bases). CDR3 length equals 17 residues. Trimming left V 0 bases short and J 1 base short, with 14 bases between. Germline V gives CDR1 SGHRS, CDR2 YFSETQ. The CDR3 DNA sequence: TGCGCCAGCAGCTTGGCCATAGGGGCGCCATCCTACAATGAGCAGTTCTTC. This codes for CASSLAIGAPSYNEQFF.

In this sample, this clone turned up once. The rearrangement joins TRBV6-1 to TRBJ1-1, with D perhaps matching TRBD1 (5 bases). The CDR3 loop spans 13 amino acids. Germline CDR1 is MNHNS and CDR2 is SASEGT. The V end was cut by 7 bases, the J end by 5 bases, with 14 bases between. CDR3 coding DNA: TGTGCCAGCATTCGGGGGATCGAGACTGAAGCTTTCTTT. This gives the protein CASIRGIETEAFF.

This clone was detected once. The CDR3 bases are TGTGCCAGCAGTTTAGCCCCGGGGAATACCTACGAGCAGTACTTC. This translates into CASSLAPGNTYEQYF. The V and J genes are TRBV27 and TRBJ2-7; D may be TRBD2 (5 bases). V dropped 2 bases and J dropped 2 bases, with 13 bases sitting between them. The CDR3 totals 15 residues. Germline V gene sequence: CDR1 MNHEY, CDR2 SMNVEV (reference sequence).

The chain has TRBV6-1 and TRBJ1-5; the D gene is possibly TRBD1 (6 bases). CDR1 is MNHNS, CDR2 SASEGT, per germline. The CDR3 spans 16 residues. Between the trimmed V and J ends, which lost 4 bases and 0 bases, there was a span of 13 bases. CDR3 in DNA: TGTGCCAGCAGTGCTAGGACAGAGCTTAGCAATCAGCCCCAGCATTTT. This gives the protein CASSARTELSNQPQHF.

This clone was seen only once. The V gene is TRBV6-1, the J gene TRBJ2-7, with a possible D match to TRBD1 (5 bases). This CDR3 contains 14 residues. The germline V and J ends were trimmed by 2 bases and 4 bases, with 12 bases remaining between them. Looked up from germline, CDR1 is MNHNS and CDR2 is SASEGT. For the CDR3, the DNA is TGTGCCAGCAGTGAATTTGACAGACCATACGAGCAGTACTTC. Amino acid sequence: CASSEFDRPYEQYF.

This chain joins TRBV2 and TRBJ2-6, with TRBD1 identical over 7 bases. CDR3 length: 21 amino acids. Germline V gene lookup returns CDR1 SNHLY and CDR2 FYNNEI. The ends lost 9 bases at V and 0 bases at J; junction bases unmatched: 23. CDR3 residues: CARPHRRQGNPDLSGANVLTF. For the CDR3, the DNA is TGTGCCAGACCCCATCGTCGACAGGGCAACCCCGATCTCTCTGGGGCCAACGTCCTGACTTTC.

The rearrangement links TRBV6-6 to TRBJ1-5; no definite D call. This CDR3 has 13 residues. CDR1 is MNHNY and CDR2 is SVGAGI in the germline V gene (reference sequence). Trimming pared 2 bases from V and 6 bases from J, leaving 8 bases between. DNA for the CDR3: TGTGCCAGCAGTTACCCAGATGGTCAGCCCCAGCATTTT. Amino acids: CASSYPDGQPQHF.

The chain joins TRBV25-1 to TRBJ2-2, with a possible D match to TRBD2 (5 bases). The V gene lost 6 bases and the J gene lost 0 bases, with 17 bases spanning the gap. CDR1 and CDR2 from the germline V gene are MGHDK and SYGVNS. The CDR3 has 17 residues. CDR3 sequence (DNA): TGTGCCAGCAGAGCCCCCAAGAGCGGCGCGAACACCGGGGAGCTGTTTTTT. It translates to CASRAPKSGANTGELFF.

DNA of the CDR3: TGTGCCAGCAGTAGTTCTGGGAGAACCTACAATGAGCAGTTCTTC. This encodes CASSSSGRTYNEQFF. The chain uses TRBV2 and TRBJ2-1; weak D call: TRBD2 (5 bases). From germline, CDR1 is SNHLY and CDR2 FYNNEI. The CDR3 has 15 residues. Trimming cost V 5 bases and J 2 bases, with 13 bases left between them.

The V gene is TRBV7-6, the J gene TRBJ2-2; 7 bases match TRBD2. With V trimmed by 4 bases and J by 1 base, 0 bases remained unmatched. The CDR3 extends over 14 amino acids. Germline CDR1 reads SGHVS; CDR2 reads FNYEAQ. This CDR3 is CASSSSGNTGELFF. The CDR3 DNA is TGTGCCAGCAGCTCTAGCGGGAACACCGGGGAGCTGTTTTTT.

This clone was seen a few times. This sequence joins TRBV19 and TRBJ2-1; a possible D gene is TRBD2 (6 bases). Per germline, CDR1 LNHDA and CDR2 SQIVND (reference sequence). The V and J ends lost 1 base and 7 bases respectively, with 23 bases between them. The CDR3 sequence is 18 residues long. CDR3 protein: CASSIVSPGAGGWNEQFF. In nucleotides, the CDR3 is TGTGCCAGTAGTATAGTTTCCCCGGGAGCCGGGGGTTGGAATGAGCAGTTCTTC.

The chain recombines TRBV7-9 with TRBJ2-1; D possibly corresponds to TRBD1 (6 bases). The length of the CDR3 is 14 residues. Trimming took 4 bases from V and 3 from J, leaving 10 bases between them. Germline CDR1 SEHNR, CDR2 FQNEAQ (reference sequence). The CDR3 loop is CASSSRDNYNEQFF. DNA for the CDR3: TGTGCCAGCAGCTCCCGGGACAACTACAATGAGCAGTTCTTC.

CDR3 protein: CASSTREGYEQYF. As DNA, the CDR3 is TGTGCCAGCAGCACCCGAGAGGGCTACGAGCAGTACTTC. The chain uses TRBV7-2 and TRBJ2-7, with D maybe TRBD2 (5 bases). This CDR3 spans 13 amino acids. V lost 5 bases and J 3 bases, leaving 11 bases between the germline ends. CDR1 SGHTA and CDR2 FQGNSA come from the germline V gene.

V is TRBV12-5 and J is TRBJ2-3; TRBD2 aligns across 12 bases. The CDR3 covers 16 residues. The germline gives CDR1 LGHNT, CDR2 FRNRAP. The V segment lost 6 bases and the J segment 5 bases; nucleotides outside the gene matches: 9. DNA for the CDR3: TGTGCTAGTGGCCCTTCTAGCGGGGGGGCGGTAGATACGCAGTATTTT. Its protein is CASGPSSGGAVDTQYF.

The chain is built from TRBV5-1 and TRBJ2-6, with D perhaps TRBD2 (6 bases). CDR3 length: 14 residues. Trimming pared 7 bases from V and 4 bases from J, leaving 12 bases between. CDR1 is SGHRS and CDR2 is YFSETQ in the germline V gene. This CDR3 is CASGEDWGANVLTF. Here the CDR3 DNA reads TGCGCCAGCGGGGAGGATTGGGGGGCCAACGTCCTGACTTTC.

The CDR3 bases are TGTGCCAGCAGTGAAAATCCAGGGCGGCTAAATGAGCAGTTCTTC. It specifies CASSENPGRLNEQFF. The V gene is TRBV6-1, the J gene TRBJ2-1; D is perhaps TRBD1 (5 bases). The CDR3 runs to 15 residues. Germline CDR1 MNHNS, CDR2 SASEGT. V was cut by 2 bases and J by 7 bases, with 15 bases left in between.

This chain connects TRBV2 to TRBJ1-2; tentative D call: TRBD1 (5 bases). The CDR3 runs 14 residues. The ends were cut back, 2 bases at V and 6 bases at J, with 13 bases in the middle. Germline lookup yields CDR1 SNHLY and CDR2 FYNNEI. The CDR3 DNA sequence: TGTGCCAGCAGTGAATTCTTACAGGCCAATGGCTACACCTTC. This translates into CASSEFLQANGYTF.

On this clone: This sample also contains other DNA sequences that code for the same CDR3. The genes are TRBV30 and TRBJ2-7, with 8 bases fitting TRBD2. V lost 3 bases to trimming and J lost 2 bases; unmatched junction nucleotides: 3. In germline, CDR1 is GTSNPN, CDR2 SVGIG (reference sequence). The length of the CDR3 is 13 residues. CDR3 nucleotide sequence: TGTGCCTGGAGCCCGGGGGGGCCCTACGAGCAGTACTTC. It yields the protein CAWSPGGPYEQYF. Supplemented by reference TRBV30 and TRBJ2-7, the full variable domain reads SQTIHQWPATLVQPVGSPLSLECTVEGTSNPNLYWYRQAAGRGLQLLFYSVGIGQISSEVPQNLSASRPQDRQFILSSKKLLLSDSGFYLCAWSPGGPYEQYFGPGTRLTVT.

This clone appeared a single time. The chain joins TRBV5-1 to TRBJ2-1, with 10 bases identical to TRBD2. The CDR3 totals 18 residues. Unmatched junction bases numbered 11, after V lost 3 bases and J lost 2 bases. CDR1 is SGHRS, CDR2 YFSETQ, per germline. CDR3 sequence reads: CASSSAITLAGAYNEQFF. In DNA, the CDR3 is TGCGCCAGCAGCTCTGCTATTACTCTAGCGGGGGCCTACAATGAGCAGTTCTTC.

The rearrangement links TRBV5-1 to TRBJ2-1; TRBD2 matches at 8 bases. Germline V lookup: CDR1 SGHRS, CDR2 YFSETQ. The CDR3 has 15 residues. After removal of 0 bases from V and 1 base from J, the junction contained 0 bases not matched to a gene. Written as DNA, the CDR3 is TGCGCCAGCAGCTTGGGACTAGCGTCCTACAATGAGCAGTTCTTC. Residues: CASSLGLASYNEQFF.

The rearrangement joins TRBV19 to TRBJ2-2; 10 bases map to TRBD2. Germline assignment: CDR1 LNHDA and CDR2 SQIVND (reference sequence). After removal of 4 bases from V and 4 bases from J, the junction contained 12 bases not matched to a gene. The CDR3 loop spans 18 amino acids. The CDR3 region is CASSTAWEVAGGTGELFF. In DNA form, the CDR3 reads TGTGCCAGTAGTACCGCCTGGGAGGTAGCGGGAGGCACCGGGGAGCTGTTTTTT. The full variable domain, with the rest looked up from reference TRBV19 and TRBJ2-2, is DGGITQSPKYLFRKEGQNVTLSCEQNLNHDAMYWYRQDPGQGLRLIYYSQIVNDFQKGDIAEGYSVSREKKESFPLTVTSAQKNPTAFYLCASSTAWEVAGGTGELFFGEGSRLTVL.

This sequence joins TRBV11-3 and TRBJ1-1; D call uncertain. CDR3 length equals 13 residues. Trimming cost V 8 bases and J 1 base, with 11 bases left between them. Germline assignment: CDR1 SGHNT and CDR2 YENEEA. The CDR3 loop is CASASTGNTEAFF. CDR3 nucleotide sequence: TGTGCCAGCGCCTCTACGGGGAACACTGAAGCTTTCTTT.

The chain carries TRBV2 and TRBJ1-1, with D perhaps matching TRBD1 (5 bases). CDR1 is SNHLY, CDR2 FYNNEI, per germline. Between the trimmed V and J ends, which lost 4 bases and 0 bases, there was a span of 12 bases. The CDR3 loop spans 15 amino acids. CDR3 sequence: CASSGGPTVNTEAFF. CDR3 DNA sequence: TGTGCCAGCAGTGGGGGTCCGACAGTGAACACTGAAGCTTTCTTT.

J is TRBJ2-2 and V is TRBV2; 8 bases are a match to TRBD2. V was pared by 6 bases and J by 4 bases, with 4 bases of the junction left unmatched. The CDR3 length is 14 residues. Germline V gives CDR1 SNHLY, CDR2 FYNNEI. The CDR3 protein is CASRTRGGTGELFF. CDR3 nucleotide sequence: TGTGCCAGCAGGACACGGGGGGGCACCGGGGAGCTGTTTTTT. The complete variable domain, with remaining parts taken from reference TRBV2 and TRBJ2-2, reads EPEVTQTPSHQVTQMGQEVILRCVPISNHLYFYWYRQILGQKVEFLVSFYNNEISEKSEIFDDQFSVERPDGSNFTLKIRSTKLEDSAMYFCASRTRGGTGELFFGEGSRLTVL.